This is a list of T cell receptor beta chains from one sample in a study of T cell responses to AZD1222 COVID-19 vaccine. Sequencing was performed with immunoSEQ multiplex PCR; in TCRdb, only in-frame clones are kept and a portion is missing. Seen here are more than 85,000 clones, 88% observed once, and the top ten hold around 1.5%. Sequenced here: peripheral blood, sampled on day 0 of AZD1222 vaccination. All receptors derive from an adult in good health. Each CDR3 is given with its conserved first and last residue. A D gene is named only where the DNA matches it firmly. Size tells how often a clone was seen (once, few, many) or the class of an expanded clone, and some rows leave it out.

clone_size: NA; v_call: TRBV3-1/TRBV3-2; j_call: TRBJ1-2; d_call: NA; cdr3_nt: TGTGCCAGCAGCCAAAACATGAAGGCTGGCTACACCTTC; cdr3_aa: CASSQNMKAGYTF
clone_size: NA; v_call: TRBV7-9; j_call: TRBJ2-4; d_call: TRBD1; cdr3_nt: TGTGCCAGCAGCTTAGATCCGGGACAGGGCTTGTACTTC; cdr3_aa: CASSLDPGQGLYF
clone_size: NA; v_call: TRBV5-6; j_call: TRBJ2-3; d_call: TRBD2; cdr3_nt: TGTGCCAGCAGCTTGGTTAGCGGGGGCACAGATACGCAGTATTTT; cdr3_aa: CASSLVSGGTDTQYF
clone_size: NA; v_call: TRBV5-1; j_call: TRBJ2-1; d_call: NA; cdr3_nt: TGCGCCAGCAGCCCTGAACTAGGTAACAATGAGCAGTTCTTC; cdr3_aa: CASSPELGNNEQFF
clone_size: NA; v_call: TRBV30; j_call: TRBJ1-1; d_call: TRBD1; cdr3_nt: TGTGCCTGGAAGGAGGGGGACAGGGGCGTTATGAACACTGAAGCTTTCTTT; cdr3_aa: CAWKEGDRGVMNTEAFF
clone_size: NA; v_call: TRBV10-1; j_call: TRBJ2-7; d_call: NA; cdr3_nt: TGCGCCAGCAGCTCATGGCGGGCGTGCCAGTCCTACGAGCAGTACTTC; cdr3_aa: CASSSWRACQSYEQYF
clone_size: NA; v_call: TRBV11-2; j_call: TRBJ1-2; d_call: NA; cdr3_nt: TGTGCCAGCAGCGGCACGGGAGGTGGAGGCTACACCTTC; cdr3_aa: CASSGTGGGGYTF
clone_size: few; v_call: TRBV10-3; j_call: TRBJ1-3; d_call: NA; cdr3_nt: TGTGCCATCAGCCAGTGGGAGGGAAACACCATATATTTT; cdr3_aa: CAISQWEGNTIYF
clone_size: NA; v_call: TRBV14; j_call: TRBJ1-1; d_call: NA; cdr3_nt: TGTGCCAGCAAGTTTGGGAAGGACAGCCCCGCTTTCTTT; cdr3_aa: CASKFGKDSPAFF
clone_size: once; v_call: TRBV6-6; j_call: TRBJ1-2; d_call: NA; cdr3_nt: TGTGCCAGCACGAGTACAGGGACGAAAGGCTACACCTTC; cdr3_aa: CASTSTGTKGYTF
clone_size: few; v_call: TRBV7-8; j_call: TRBJ1-2; d_call: NA; cdr3_nt: TGTGCCAGCAGCCCCCCTGGCTATGGCTACACCTTC; cdr3_aa: CASSPPGYGYTF